The sequence of this TCR beta chain was determined in a study of cytomegalovirus exposure and HLA in healthy donors. Study-wide results and limits: Reports state that TCR beta sequences accurately predicted most subjects' HLA-A and HLA-B alleles. Many donors shared some public TCRs, even though most TCR sequences were rare.

The study ran its PCR with 60 Vbeta and 13 Jbeta primers. Clones were sequenced by immunoSEQ multiplex PCR, and TCRdb holds only the in-frame ones, with some missing. Of approximately 120,000 clones in the sample, 77% were seen once. Per the germline V gene, CDR1 is SGHTA and CDR2 is FQGNSA. With 6 bases clipped from V and 1 base from J, the junction kept 10 bases outside the gene matches. The CDR3 length is 16 residues. About this clone itself: Its antigen is as yet unknown.

This rearrangement joins TRBV7-2 to TRBJ2-7, with 9 bases that match TRBD1. The sequencing input was PBMCs. The clonotype originates from a man between 40 and 49 years old in good health and CMV-seropositive. The CDR3 region has the DNA TGTGCCAGCAGTAGAACCGGGACAGGGAAATCCTACGAGCAGTACTTC. Translation: CASSRTGTGKSYEQYF.